The clone carrying this T cell receptor (beta chain) was recorded at least ten times. The antigen is not known. The V gene's germline CDR1 is SGHTA and CDR2 FQGNSA. The CDR3 loop spans 15 amino acids. V shed 1 base, J shed 7 bases, and the junction held 6 bases outside the gene matches. One entry per CDR3 protein, called by TCRdb with MiXCR from the reads. The top ten hold approximately 19% of the sample, which has under 300,000 distinct CDR3 sequences, 22% seen once. The data derive from a study of T cell repertoires in cytomegalovirus infection. Study-level background: Matching HLA type, along with CMV infection, was indicated by public TCR beta signatures. Notes on the study in general: Cumulative frequency (of public TCR beta family members) identified carriers of CMV plus the relevant HLA. Dominating the ex vivo response were TCR beta clonotypes that were CMV-specific and HLA-C-restricted.

The input for sequencing was cultured PBMCs, taken from culture after CMV antigen stimulation. This TCR was sampled from a human donor in good health (CMV status not recorded). Some clones in this sample may be carry-over from other donors' samples. This chain connects TRBV7-2 to TRBJ2-1; 8 bases are shared with TRBD2. The CDR3 DNA follows: TGTGCCAGCAGCTTAGAAGGGACTAGAGTTAATGAGCAGTTCTTC. Translating gives CASSLEGTRVNEQFF. Full variable domain (rest looked up from reference TRBV7-2 and TRBJ2-1): GAGVSQSPSNKVTEKGKDVELRCDPISGHTALYWYRQSLGQGLEFLIYFQGNSAPDKSGLPSDRFSAERTGGSVSTLTIQRTQQEDSAVYLCASSLEGTRVNEQFFGPGTRLTVL.